These T cell receptor beta chains were read from a single sample in a study of blood T cells in healthy people across ages. One entry per CDR3 protein results from TCRdb running MiXCR on the 5' RACE reads. The data contain about 930,000 distinct CDR3 sequences, under 35% of them singletons. These data were likewise used in another study, on T cells of mothers and their children.

The sequenced sample was blood. The receptors were sampled from a woman aged 40 to 50 in good health. CDR3s leave out the opening cysteine and the closing phenylalanine or tryptophan. A D gene is named only where the DNA matches it firmly. Only part of the rows carry a size: once, few, many, or a class if the clone is expanded.

d_call	clone_size	v_call	j_call	cdr3_aa
NA	many	TRBV12-3/TRBV12-4	TRBJ2-1	ASSLGSYNEQF
NA	NA	TRBV15	TRBJ1-1	ATSRDRVLNTGAF
NA	many	TRBV5-1	TRBJ2-7	ASSLESAGFYEQY
NA	many	TRBV12-3/TRBV12-4	TRBJ1-2	ASTENYGYT
NA	NA	TRBV7-8	TRBJ1-5	ASSLRGAGVGQPQH
TRBD1	NA	TRBV7-9	NA	ASSPSTGGNEQY
NA	many	TRBV7-3	TRBJ1-1	ASSFGEGTEAF
TRBD1	NA	TRBV7-8	TRBJ1-1	ASSLGDRGRGPDAF
TRBD1	NA	TRBV7-2	TRBJ2-3	ASTFQGADTQY
NA	once	TRBV7-7	NA	ASSLVRASSYNEQY
NA	few	TRBV27	TRBJ2-1	ASSPTLTYNEQF
NA	many	TRBV20-1	TRBJ2-7	SARPYSRSYEQY
NA	few	TRBV6-2/TRBV6-3	TRBJ1-1	ASKEVVKTEAF
NA	NA	TRBV28	TRBJ1-5	ASSPTGRGGIGNQPQH
NA	few	TRBV6-2/TRBV6-3	TRBJ2-5	ASSHVDTQETQY
TRBD2	many	TRBV20-1	TRBJ2-5	SAPTSGGYQETQY
NA	few	TRBV5-1	TRBJ2-7	AGSSGFPTYEQY
TRBD1	few	TRBV7-9	TRBJ2-2	ASSPGGPGTGELF
TRBD1	NA	TRBV20-1	TRBJ1-2	SAGEDRGFYGYT
NA	many	TRBV6-5	TRBJ2-1	ASKFFRGDSYNEQF
NA	few	TRBV28	TRBJ1-2	ACWGRGSPNYGYT
NA	few	TRBV12-3/TRBV12-4	TRBJ1-5	ASSRWGQPQH
TRBD2	NA	TRBV15	TRBJ2-1	ATSAAPGGLYNEQF
NA	few	TRBV15	NA	ATSRDRTGRETQY
NA	many	TRBV12-3/TRBV12-4	TRBJ2-7	ASSLFGTSYEQY
NA	NA	TRBV21-1	TRBJ2-3	ASSKDSRRSRTDTQY
TRBD1	NA	TRBV28	TRBJ2-7	ASSSVGTGEGYEQY
NA	NA	TRBV6-2/TRBV6-3	TRBJ1-5	ASSYSSGIGNQSQH
NA	many	TRBV29-1	TRBJ2-7	SVEISNYEQY
TRBD2	NA	TRBV28	TRBJ2-3	ASSSRLAGLRRSTDTQY
NA	NA	TRBV7-8	TRBJ1-1	ASSLSGWDAEAF
NA	many	TRBV7-3	TRBJ2-7	ASSPSGERSYEQY
TRBD2	NA	TRBV12-3/TRBV12-4	TRBJ2-1	ASSLVGLASYNEQF
TRBD2	few	TRBV7-8	TRBJ2-2	GAGGPIDTGELF
TRBD2	NA	TRBV3-1	TRBJ2-3	ASSQYGGDSGGAGTDTQY
NA	NA	TRBV9	TRBJ1-5	ASSVGEGNQPQH
TRBD2	NA	TRBV20-1	TRBJ2-5	SARRLAGGRRVEQETQY
TRBD2	NA	TRBV29-1	TRBJ2-7	SVAGLPYEQY
NA	few	TRBV20-1	NA	SASPVSYNEQY
NA	few	TRBV24-1	TRBJ2-1	ATSDMAGSSYNEQF
NA	few	TRBV15	TRBJ2-3	ATSRGFGGHTDTQY
NA	NA	TRBV20-1	TRBJ1-2	SARVGNYGYT
NA	many	TRBV7-2	TRBJ2-7	ASSLGRAREQY
NA	few	TRBV24-1	TRBJ2-5	ATSDTLRAVETQY
NA	many	TRBV5-6	TRBJ1-2	ASSLVGRGYGYT